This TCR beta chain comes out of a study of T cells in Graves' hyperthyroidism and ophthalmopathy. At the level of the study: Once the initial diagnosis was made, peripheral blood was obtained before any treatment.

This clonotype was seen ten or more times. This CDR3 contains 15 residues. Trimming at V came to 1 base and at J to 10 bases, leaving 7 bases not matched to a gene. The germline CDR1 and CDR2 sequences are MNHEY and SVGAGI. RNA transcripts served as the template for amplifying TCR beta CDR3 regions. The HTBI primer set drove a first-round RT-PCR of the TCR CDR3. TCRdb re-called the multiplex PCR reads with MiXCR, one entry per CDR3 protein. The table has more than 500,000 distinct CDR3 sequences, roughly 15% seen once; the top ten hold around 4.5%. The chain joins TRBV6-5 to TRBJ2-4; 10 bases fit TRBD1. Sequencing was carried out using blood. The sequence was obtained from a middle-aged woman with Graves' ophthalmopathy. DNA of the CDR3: TGTGCCAGCAGTTACTACCGGACAGGGGGGGGGATTCAGTACTTC. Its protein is CASSYYRTGGGIQYF.